This entry concerns a single T cell receptor beta chain. Its antigen specificity is not known. It has no much larger one-base neighbor in the sample; base qualities were not kept. The time point label of this sample denotes: newly diagnosed GD, antithyroid drugs for less than 3 months. For both TCR sequencing and RNA sequencing, RNA was extracted from PBMCs using TRIzol. The diagnosis of Graves' disease followed American Thyroid Association guidelines. The patients came from an endocrinology department in Xi'an, China. Each patient gave about 8.1 milliliters of peripheral blood, collected in an EDTA anticoagulant tube. Ficoll Paque Plus density gradient separation was used to isolate PBMCs, and no additional T cell sorting was done. An Agilent 2100 Bioanalyzer and agarose gel were used to assess RNA quality, and a NanoDrop 2000 was used to measure RNA concentration. Preparation of the library involved multiplex PCR. Sequenced on an Illumina HiSeq 4000. TCR beta libraries were built with iRepertoire HTBI primers and Arm-PCR amplification of CDR3 regions. Gel purification was performed on PCR products prior to sequencing. In the source study's methods: Gene usage analysis of CDR3 amino acid clonotypes relied on the roughly 58 TRBV and about 15 TRBJ segments identified across samples. COPE and FqMerger were used to merge filtered high-quality paired reads into contigs. BLAST was used to align contigs to IMGT TRBV, TRBD and TRBJ reference genes, and CDR3 was defined according to IMGT. Clonotypes above 0.1% frequency were classified as highly expanded clones. Shannon entropy served as the measure of repertoire diversity, while the Gini coefficient captured V-J evenness. Public clonotypes were defined as clonotypes shared by more than one individual. The public sequencing data were trimmed at Q25 with fastp and processed into clonotypes with MiXCR by TCRdb, which kept only in-frame beta chains. For every CDR3 protein sequence, its rows merge into one entry that carries the most common genes and DNA. V and J calls and clone size were set by TCRdb, not the authors. This sample comprises under 800,000 distinct CDR3 sequences, around 15% of them detected only once. Of the sample, more than 15% falls within the top ten clones.

This record comes from a study of regulatory T cells in long-lasting Graves disease (dated by TCRdb to the early 2020s). Regarding the complete study: In the newly diagnosed Graves' disease group, patients had been taking antithyroid drugs for less than 3 months. Persistent Graves' disease patients were compared with newly diagnosed Graves' disease patients by peripheral blood TCR sequencing and RNA sequencing. The study was registered as a clinical trial and conducted in China. TCR sequencing covered roughly 13 persistent and 20 newly diagnosed Graves' disease patients, 33 samples in total.

Broad study findings and their caveats: The small sample size was acknowledged by the authors as a limitation that may reduce accuracy. The study examined only peripheral blood because the primary lesion, thyroid tissue, could not be accessed. Persistent disease showed preferential use of TRBV28, TRBJ1-2 and TRBJ2-5, whereas newly diagnosed disease favored TRBV20-1 and TRBJ2-1. Sequencing and analysis were limited to the TCR beta chain. Persistent patients shared more public clonotypes among themselves (under 3,000) than newly diagnosed patients did (about 970). Persistent Graves' disease patients showed lower TCR Shannon entropy and fewer highly expanded clones than newly diagnosed patients, suggesting clonal expansion.

The CDR3 goes from the cysteine to the phenylalanine over 14 residues. This entry keeps only the CDR3 DNA: 42 bases, framed from base 1. Trimming at the junction amounts to 5 bases on V and 4 bases on J, and the germline ends lie 14 bases apart. The germline V gene sets CDR1 to SGHDN and CDR2 to FVKESK. This sample was also put to use in a study of T cells in Graves' hyperthyroidism and ophthalmopathy. The second study, in turn, reports: Stable Graves' hyperthyroidism was defined as no progression to ophthalmopathy during 18 months of follow-up. Hyperthyroidism patients were newly diagnosed, had a disease duration of under 2 months, and were aged 18 to 65 years. Patients with uncontrolled infections, other autoimmune diseases, pregnancy or lactation were excluded. Diagnoses were based on clinical symptoms, serum thyroxine and TRAb, thyroid ultrasound and orbital computed tomography. The first round of RT-PCR for the TCR CDR3 was performed with the HTBI primer set and the Qiagen OneStep RT-PCR kit. Most expanded thyroid clonotypes (frequency above 0.001) were also found in blood, which suggests that blood repertoires may mirror thyroid immune responses. Ophthalmopathy was separated from stable hyperthyroidism by a 13 V-J signature model, with around 90% sensitivity and approximately 84% specificity obtained in cross-validation and 80%/75% obtained in testing. During validation, the model predicted progression to ophthalmopathy a median of approximately six months ahead of onset, with almost 71% sensitivity and about 72% specificity. To identify distinguishing TCR V-J signatures, a discovery cohort of about a hundred patients was used, comprising 40 to 45 with Graves' ophthalmopathy and approximately 58 with stable Graves' hyperthyroidism. Prospective prediction of ophthalmopathy was tested in an independent validation cohort consisting of under 20 hyperthyroidism patients and 15 or so patients who later progressed to ophthalmopathy. The roughly 90 discovery patients were divided at random into training and test sets in a 7:3 ratio. The study also compared thyroid tissue and blood T-cell repertoires from about 6 Graves' hyperthyroidism patients. Once sampling was done, hyperthyroidism patients were given methimazole at a starting dose of 30 mg daily, whereas ophthalmopathy patients were given high-dose intravenous methylprednisolone. Libraries were constructed in a second round of multiplex PCR, after which size selection and purification were performed. Paired-end sequencing of the libraries was performed with 100 bp reads on an Illumina HiSeq2000. SOAPnuke was used to process the raw data, throwing out any read that contained adapters or uncalled bases, had a mean Phred below 15, or lacked an exact constant-primer or identifier match. COPE v1.2.5 was used to merge high-quality paired reads, and clonotypes were defined as unique nucleotide sequences. MiTCR v1.1 was used to align the clonotypes against IMGT TRBV, TRBD and TRBJ reference segments. Only V-J combinations with frequency above 0.0001, covering 99% to 99.2% of repertoires, were analysed. A TCS score was defined as the ratio between F50 (clonal expansion) and ExV (chaos), using BLOSUM62-based TCRdist between CDR3 peptides within each V-J. Welch's t-statistics and random forest reduced around 550 V-J features to roughly 13, which were used in a naive Bayes classifier (R e1071). No statistical method was used to set the sample size in advance, and investigators knew the group allocation. According to the paper, TCR Vbeta CDR3 sequencing was carried out on 135 peripheral blood samples, which came from approximately 43 ophthalmopathy, approximately 72 hyperthyroidism and approximately 17 progressor patients.

This sequence originates from a woman in her 30s with Graves disease. Donor details come from another sample of the same person, matched by shared clones. The V gene is TRBV14 and the J gene is TRBJ2-5, with TRBD1 perhaps the D gene, on 6 matching bases. The material sequenced was peripheral blood mononuclear cells (PBMCs), taken at new diagnosis, from a patient treated with antithyroid drugs. The CDR3 corresponds to CASSAQGLSETQYF. In nucleotides, the sequence is TGTGCCAGCAGCGCCCAGGGGCTGTCAGAGACCCAGTACTTC.